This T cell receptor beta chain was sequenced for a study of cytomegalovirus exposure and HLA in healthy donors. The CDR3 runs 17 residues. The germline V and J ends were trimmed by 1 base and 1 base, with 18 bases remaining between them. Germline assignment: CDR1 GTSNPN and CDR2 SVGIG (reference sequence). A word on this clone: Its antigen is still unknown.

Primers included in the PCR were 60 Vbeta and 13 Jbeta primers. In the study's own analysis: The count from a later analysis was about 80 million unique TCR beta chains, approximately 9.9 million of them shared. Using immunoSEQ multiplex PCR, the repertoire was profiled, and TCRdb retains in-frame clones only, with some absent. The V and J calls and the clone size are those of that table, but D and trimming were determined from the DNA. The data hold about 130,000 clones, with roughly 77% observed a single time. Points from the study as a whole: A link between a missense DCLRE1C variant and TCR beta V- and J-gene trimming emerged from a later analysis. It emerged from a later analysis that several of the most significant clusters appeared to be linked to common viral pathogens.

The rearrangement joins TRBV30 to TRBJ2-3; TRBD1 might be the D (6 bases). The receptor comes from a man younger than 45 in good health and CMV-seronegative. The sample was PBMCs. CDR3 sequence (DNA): TGTGCCTGGAGTGCCCGCCGGACAGCCCGTGGCACAGATACGCAGTATTTT. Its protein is CAWSARRTARGTDTQYF.